Each of the 28 T cell receptor beta chains below was sequenced from the same sample in a study of T cell clones after liver transplantation. Sequencing was performed with immunoSEQ multiplex PCR; in TCRdb, only in-frame clones are kept and a portion is missing. The sample contains about 74,000 clones, 80% of which appear only once. Sample: CD4+ T cells from blood, taken before liver transplant. The receptors were sampled from a human donor who received a liver transplant.

V usage is TRBV5-1 and J usage is TRBJ1-5; weak D call: TRBD1 (6 bases). In germline, CDR1 is SGHRS, CDR2 YFSETQ. The CDR3 extends over 15 amino acids. V shed 0 bases and J shed 4 bases, with 11 bases lying between them. The CDR3 region is CASSLGGAGNQPQHF. CDR3 bases: TGCGCCAGCAGCTTGGGGGGGGCTGGGAATCAGCCCCAGCATTTT.

This clone was found a few times. V and J are TRBV20-1 and TRBJ2-7; D gene unclear. The CDR3 is 11 residues long. Germline CDR1 is DFQATT and CDR2 is SNEGSKA (reference sequence). V was shortened by 3 bases and J by 6 bases, with 9 bases between the two germline ends. This chain's CDR3 is CSARGGAEQYF. The CDR3 DNA is TGCAGTGCTAGGGGTGGTGCCGAGCAGTACTTC.

The V gene is TRBV5-1, the J gene TRBJ1-2; 7 bases agree with TRBD1. The germline CDR1 and CDR2 sequences are SGHRS and YFSETQ. The CDR3 sequence is 15 residues long. J gave up 2 bases and V 4 bases, and 8 bases lay outside the gene matches. As DNA, the CDR3 is TGCGCCAGCAGCCTAGGACAGGTTCAGAACTATGGCTACACCTTC. The encoded protein is CASSLGQVQNYGYTF.

J is TRBJ1-4 and V is TRBV5-1, with a possible D match to TRBD1 (5 bases). V was clipped by 1 base and J by 2 bases, with 12 bases between them. This CDR3 contains 16 residues. The germline gives CDR1 SGHRS, CDR2 YFSETQ. CDR3 region: CASSLRVRGTNEKLFF. The CDR3 DNA reads as TGCGCCAGCAGCTTGCGCGTAAGGGGCACTAATGAAAAACTGTTTTTT.

This chain connects TRBV6-5 to TRBJ1-1; no clear D gene. CDR1 is MNHEY and CDR2 is SVGAGI in the germline V gene. V was trimmed by 3 bases and J by 2 bases, leaving 10 bases between them. This CDR3 region has 14 residues. The DNA for the CDR3 is TGTGCCAGCAGTTATCTCACAGCCAACACTGAAGCTTTCTTT. Translating it yields CASSYLTANTEAFF.

The chain combines TRBV6-1 with TRBJ2-2, with D possibly being TRBD1 (5 bases). Looked up from germline, CDR1 is MNHNS and CDR2 is SASEGT. The germline V and J ends were trimmed by 4 bases and 3 bases, with 9 bases remaining between them. CDR3 length: 14 amino acids. The CDR3 nucleotides read TGTGCCAGCAGTGGACAGAGATACACCGGGGAGCTGTTTTTT. Its protein is CASSGQRYTGELFF.

This chain joins TRBV18 and TRBJ1-1, with D hard to call. Trimming shortened V by 3 bases and J by 0 bases, and 11 bases separated the two germline ends. The CDR3 is 15 residues long. Germline lookup yields CDR1 KGHSH and CDR2 LQKENI. In nucleotides, the CDR3 is TGTGCCAGCTCACCGTTTTCGACGTTGAACACTGAAGCTTTCTTT. It yields the protein CASSPFSTLNTEAFF.

The chain carries TRBV6-5 and TRBJ1-2, with D possibly TRBD1 on 5 matching bases. The germline V gene encodes CDR1 MNHEY and CDR2 SVGAGI. The CDR3 is 13 residues long. V lost 8 bases to trimming and J lost 5 bases, with 15 bases between them. For the CDR3, the DNA is TGTGCCAGCTCAAACCCGGGGACTTATGGCTACACCTTC. It specifies CASSNPGTYGYTF.

The chain uses TRBV10-1 and TRBJ2-2, with 10 positions matching TRBD2. Germline V gives CDR1 WNHNN, CDR2 SYGVQD (reference sequence). V dropped 5 bases and J dropped 5; count of bases not matched to a gene: 8. This CDR3 contains 16 residues. The CDR3 region is CASSTSSGSGTGELFF. The CDR3, as DNA: TGCGCCAGCAGTACGTCTAGCGGGAGTGGGACCGGGGAGCTGTTTTTT.

This clone is a singleton in its sample. The chain combines TRBV19 with TRBJ2-4, with TRBD2 identical over 8 bases. The CDR3 is made up of 19 amino acids. From germline, CDR1 is LNHDA and CDR2 SQIVND (reference sequence). The J segment lost 0 bases and the V segment lost 5 bases, leaving 15 bases of the junction unmatched. The CDR3 sequence is CASSQGAGGGGLAKNIQYF. In DNA form, the CDR3 reads TGTGCCAGTAGTCAAGGGGCGGGAGGCGGTGGACTAGCCAAAAACATTCAGTACTTC. The full variable domain, in which reference TRBV19 and TRBJ2-4 provide the parts outside the CDR3, is DGGITQSPKYLFRKEGQNVTLSCEQNLNHDAMYWYRQDPGQGLRLIYYSQIVNDFQKGDIAEGYSVSREKKESFPLTVTSAQKNPTAFYLCASSQGAGGGGLAKNIQYFGAGTRLSVL.

This clone was observed a handful of times. This rearrangement joins TRBV6-5 to TRBJ1-2; no reliable D call. The CDR3 has 9 amino acids. Trimming took off 8 bases at V and 8 bases at J, with 6 bases between the two ends. The germline V gene has CDR1 MNHEY and CDR2 SVGAGI. The CDR3 region is CASQWGYTF. CDR3 DNA: TGTGCCAGCCAGTGGGGCTACACCTTC.

This chain connects TRBV6-5 to TRBJ1-2, with a weak D call TRBD1 (6 bases). Germline V gene data show CDR1 as MNHEY and CDR2 as SVGAGI. The CDR3 length is 12 residues. Trimming pared 6 bases from V and 3 bases from J, leaving 8 bases between. CDR3 residues: CASRDSHYGYTF. DNA for the CDR3: TGTGCCAGCAGGGACAGTCACTATGGCTACACCTTC.

The sample holds a few counts of this clone. The CDR3, as DNA: TGTGCCAGCAGCTTAGGAGACAGGGAAAACTATGGCTACACCTTC. Amino acids: CASSLGDRENYGYTF. This chain connects TRBV5-4 to TRBJ1-2; 7 bases map to TRBD1. Germline CDR1 is SGHNT and CDR2 is YYREEE (reference sequence). V dropped 2 bases and J dropped 2; count of bases not matched to a gene: 6. The CDR3 covers 15 residues.

The chain is built from TRBV5-1 and TRBJ2-3, with 12 bases that match TRBD2. The CDR3 is 16 residues long. The germline V gene encodes CDR1 SGHRS and CDR2 YFSETQ. V trimming: 4 bases; J trimming: 1 base; junction bases outside the gene matches: 4. CDR3 nucleotide sequence: TGCGCCAGCAGCCCGGGACTAGCGGGCCGCACAGATACGCAGTATTTT. It encodes CASSPGLAGRTDTQYF.

This clone has just one count. The rearrangement uses TRBV6-1 and TRBJ1-5, with D possibly TRBD1 on 5 matching bases. Germline V CDR1 and CDR2: MNHNS, SASEGT. Trimming stripped 1 base from V and 0 bases from J, with 10 bases between. The CDR3 totals 16 residues. The chain's CDR3 is CASSEVRQYSNQPQHF. In DNA form, the CDR3 reads TGTGCCAGCAGTGAAGTACGACAGTATAGCAATCAGCCCCAGCATTTT.

The chain has TRBV6-7 and TRBJ2-5; 7 nucleotides match TRBD1. TRBV6-7 is treated as an ORF (open reading frame) with a function not yet certain. V lost 2 bases to trimming and J lost 2 bases; unmatched junction nucleotides: 5. The CDR3 length is 15 residues. This CDR3 reads CASSYRSGGQETQYF. As DNA, the CDR3 is TGTGCCAGCAGTTACAGGTCAGGGGGTCAAGAGACCCAGTACTTC.

The V and J genes are TRBV19 and TRBJ2-7, with D uncertain. The CDR3 totals 14 residues. Trimming shortened V by 0 bases and J by 2 bases, and 8 bases separated the two germline ends. CDR1 is LNHDA, CDR2 SQIVND, per germline (reference sequence). CDR3 in DNA: TGTGCCAGTAGTATAGATCTGACCCCCTACGAGCAGTACTTC. As protein: CASSIDLTPYEQYF.

This chain uses TRBV19 with TRBJ2-3, with 8 bases aligning to TRBD2. The V segment lost 6 bases and the J segment 4 bases; nucleotides outside the gene matches: 12. The CDR3 runs to 16 residues. Germline CDR1 and CDR2: LNHDA and SQIVND (reference sequence). The CDR3 is CASRWGTGGPPDTQYF. The CDR3, as DNA: TGTGCCAGTAGATGGGGGACGGGAGGGCCCCCAGATACGCAGTATTTT.

The V gene is TRBV5-1, the J gene TRBJ2-3; TRBD2 matches 7 bases. V was pared by 4 bases and J by 5 bases, with 10 bases of the junction left unmatched. CDR3 length: 15 residues. Looked up from germline, CDR1 is SGHRS and CDR2 is YFSETQ. CDR3 sequence: CASSPGLVGLDTQYF. CDR3 bases: TGCGCCAGCAGCCCTGGACTAGTTGGGTTAGATACGCAGTATTTT.

The rearrangement links TRBV11-3 to TRBJ2-3, with D unresolved. Trimming shortened V by 0 bases and J by 1 base, and 2 bases separated the two germline ends. The CDR3 loop spans 13 amino acids. The V gene's germline CDR1 is SGHNT and CDR2 YENEEA. The DNA for the CDR3 is TGTGCCAGCAGCTTAGATGGCACAGATACGCAGTATTTT. This sequence encodes CASSLDGTDTQYF. The variable domain in full, with the rest retrieved from reference TRBV11-3 and TRBJ2-3, is EAGVVQSPRYKIIEKKQPVAFWCNPISGHNTLYWYLQNLGQGPELLIRYENEEAVDDSQLPKDRFSAERLKGVDSTLKIQPAELGDSAVYLCASSLDGTDTQYFGPGTRLTVL.

The chain is built from TRBV28 and TRBJ2-7; maybe TRBD1 (6 bases). Germline V lookup: CDR1 MDHEN, CDR2 SYDVKM. V lost 7 bases to trimming and J lost 2 bases, with 12 bases between them. The CDR3 consists of 13 residues. The CDR3 bases are TGTGCCAGCAACACAGGACAGACCTACGAGCAGTACTTC. Amino acids: CASNTGQTYEQYF.

The chain combines TRBV29-1 with TRBJ1-2, with 7 bases identical to TRBD1. The CDR3 sequence is 12 residues long. V shed 7 bases, J shed 2 bases, and the junction held 4 bases outside the gene matches. CDR1 and CDR2 (germline): SQVTM, ANQGSEA. In nucleotides, the CDR3 is TGCAGCGGACGACAGGGAAACTATGGCTACACCTTC. Translation gives CSGRQGNYGYTF.

This clone was observed a few times. V gene TRBV4-2 combines with J gene TRBJ2-4; 14 bases match TRBD2. Germline V gene sequence: CDR1 LGHNA, CDR2 YNFKEQ. This CDR3 contains 16 residues. With 1 base clipped from V and 6 bases from J, the junction kept 2 bases outside the gene matches. CDR3 nucleotide sequence: TGTGCCAGCAGCCAAGGGACTAGCGGGAGGTTAAACATTCAGTACTTC. The encoded protein is CASSQGTSGRLNIQYF.

The chain recombines TRBV15 with TRBJ2-7; 14 bases match TRBD2. The CDR3 runs 15 residues. Germline V gene sequence: CDR1 LNHNV, CDR2 YYDKDF (reference sequence). Unmatched junction bases numbered 3, after V lost 1 base and J lost 7 bases. CDR3 in amino acids: CATSRVGTSGGEQYF. The CDR3 nucleotides read TGTGCCACCAGCAGAGTTGGGACTAGCGGGGGAGAGCAGTACTTC.

CDR3: CASSPTGQGNTGELFF. As DNA, the CDR3 is TGTGCCAGCTCACCGACAGGGCAGGGAAACACCGGGGAGCTGTTTTTT. V is TRBV18 and J is TRBJ2-2; TRBD1 aligns across 7 bases. J was trimmed by 2 bases and V by 3 bases; bases with no gene match: 6. Germline V gene data show CDR1 as KGHSH and CDR2 as LQKENI. The CDR3 is 16 residues long.

A single count supports this clone. V usage is TRBV4-1 and J usage is TRBJ1-1; D may be TRBD1 (5 bases). CDR3 length equals 14 residues. Germline V lookup: CDR1 MGHRA, CDR2 YSYEKL. Deletions cut 1 base from V and 8 bases from J, with 14 bases between. CDR3 coding DNA: TGCGCCAGCAGCCAAGGATCATATGCAGGGGAAGCTTTCTTT. It encodes CASSQGSYAGEAFF.

The table lists this clone with a count of one. V and J are TRBV11-2 and TRBJ2-7, with a weak D call TRBD2 (6 bases). Germline V gene sequence: CDR1 SGHAT, CDR2 FQNNGV. V lost 4 bases, J lost 0 bases, and 19 bases lay in between. This CDR3 has 17 residues. This chain's CDR3 is CASSSRRFAGSSYEQYF. The CDR3 DNA reads TGTGCCAGCAGCTCCCGTCGATTCGCGGGAAGCTCCTACGAGCAGTACTTC.

Written as DNA, the CDR3 is TGTGCCAGCTCACGCGGACAGGGTTCCTACAATGAGCAGTTCTTC. Protein sequence: CASSRGQGSYNEQFF. The rearrangement joins TRBV18 to TRBJ2-1, with 8 bases that match TRBD1. Germline CDR1 KGHSH, CDR2 LQKENI. The CDR3 length is 15 residues. Germline trimming cut 4 bases from V and 1 base from J; bases unmatched to any gene: 3.